The entry below gives a single T cell receptor beta chain sequence along with its context. Its target antigen remains unknown. The record has no base qualities; no much larger clone is one base away. At the junction V is shortened by 1 base and J by 5 bases, with 18 bases in between. Inclusive of the bounding cysteine and phenylalanine, the CDR3 is 15 residues long. The sequence is cut down to CDR3 DNA, 45 bases in frame from base 1. In the germline V gene (reference sequence), CDR1 corresponds to DFQATT and CDR2 to SNEGSKA. The sample is drawn from a study of blood T cells in healthy people across ages (dated by TCRdb to between 2015 and 2016). Context from the whole study: In model experiments, template switching captured roughly one uniquely barcoded TCR beta cDNA molecule for every two T cells. To avoid experimental bias, donors of different ages were spread randomly across the sequencing lanes. Four age groups were formed from the donors: young (average about 16 years), middle-aged (roughly 38), aged (around 68) and long-lived (approximately 80). The study analyzed two additional independent replicas of 1 million unique cDNA reads from the same blood draw for two donors, one aged 18 to 30 and one aged 80 or older. To track age-related changes in TCR beta repertoire diversity, the study relied on deep sequencing normalized with unique cDNA molecular identifiers.

Libraries came from 5' RACE. A second PCR of roughly 7 to 11 cycles was run with a J-beta primer mix and a sample-barcoded 5' primer. A unique molecular identifier was introduced onto each TCR beta cDNA molecule by a template-switch 5' adaptor carrying 12 random nucleotides. Each sample yielded at least 3 million CDR3-containing paired-end reads. First-strand cDNA synthesis was performed from all RNA using the Mint cDNA synthesis kit, with priming by a TRBC-specific oligonucleotide. Following uracil-DNA glycosylase treatment, all cDNA underwent a first 18-cycle PCR with the universal primers M1SS and BC2_uni_R. For the original study's pipeline: For normalization, 1 million high-quality reads were randomly selected from each sample, with every read carrying a distinct molecular identifier. Reads sharing molecular identifiers were discarded rather than binned into consensus sequences. MiTCR, run with a Q25 quality threshold and the strictest error-elimination algorithm, handled CDR3 identification, clonotype clustering and error correction. Lower-bound total TCR beta diversity was estimated with a nonparametric unseen species model using Euler transformation. TCRdb applied fastp at Q25 and MiXCR to the public reads, then kept only in-frame beta chains. Here each entry gathers all rows of one CDR3 protein and keeps the most common genes and DNA. The V and J calls and clone size are TCRdb's, not the authors'. Counted in this sample were approximately 1,700,000 distinct CDR3 sequences; about 39% of them appeared once. About 21% of the sample is in the top ten clones.

On the study overall, not on this receptor specifically: Donor CMV infection status was unknown, potentially confounding age-related changes in expanded clonotypes. The percentage of naive T cells measured by flow cytometry correlated strongly with observed TCR beta diversity. Estimates of total diversity based on one million sequenced T cells were regarded as lower bounds and as underestimates. Compared with the aged group, more naive CD4+ T cells, fewer expanded clones and increased TCR diversity were shown by the long-lived group, suggesting age selection. Observed TCR beta diversity per million T cells fell roughly linearly with age, and a significant reduction was already apparent by age roughly 40. Conclusive comparison of naive and antigen-experienced compartments was prevented by the profiling of bulk unsorted PBMCs.

The roughly 38 donors, aged roughly 6 to 90 years, were systemically healthy Caucasian individuals from Russia. About 9.6 milliliters of peripheral blood were collected from each donor into EDTA-treated Vacutainer tubes. Ficoll-Paque density-gradient centrifugation was used to isolate PBMCs, with at least 7 million obtained per sample. Trizol reagent was used to extract total RNA from PBMCs, with at least 5 micrograms per sample. For every donor, flow cytometry on a PBMC aliquot measured the percentage of naive CD45RAhigh/CD27high T cells. Sequences were obtained from blood. The rearranged segments are TRBV20-1 and TRBJ2-7; matching of 5 bases hints at TRBD2 as the D gene. The origin of this receptor is a human donor in good health. The DNA reads as follows: TGCAGTGCTAGAGCGCTAGCTGCTACCCTCCACGAGCAGTACTTC. The translation is CSARALAATLHEQYF.